This T cell receptor (beta chain) stems from a study of graft-versus-host responses after intestinal transplantation. This CDR3 is 12 amino acids long. The V gene's germline CDR1 is SEHNR and CDR2 FQNEAQ (reference sequence). Trimming at V came to 11 bases and at J to 7 bases, leaving 7 bases not matched to a gene. The table came from immunoSEQ multiplex PCR; TCRdb's copy has only in-frame clones and leaves some out. The table includes nearly 30,000 clones, about 80% detected once. Tissue from the graft was processed to free its intraepithelial and lamina propria lymphocytes. This clonotype was sampled from a human patient who received an intestinal transplant, so some T cells may come from the graft donor. The material was ileum tissue, obtained 98 days after intestinal transplantation. The chain is built from TRBV7-9 and TRBJ1-1, with TRBD1 matching 10 bases. The CDR3 sequence is CAGRDRGLEAFF. CDR3 sequence (DNA): TGTGCCGGACGAGACAGGGGGCTTGAAGCTTTCTTT.